Following are 32 T cell receptor beta chains from one sample sequenced in a study of molecular identifiers for immune sequencing clone quantification. TCRdb reanalysed the PCR reads using MiXCR and keeps one entry per CDR3 protein. This table has around 480,000 distinct CDR3 sequences, roughly 24% appearing once. Sequencing used naive CD8+ T cells from blood, with Jurkat cell RNA spiked in. This sample's subset: FACS-sorted CD8+CD4-CCR7+CD45RA+ naive T cells. The receptors come from a human donor in good health. Some libraries in this study had Jurkat cell RNA spiked in.

The CDR3 loop is CASSQLAGVDEQYF. In nucleotides, the CDR3 is TGTGCCAGCAGCCAACTAGCGGGGGTTGACGAGCAGTACTTC. The chain joins TRBV14 to TRBJ2-7; 10 nucleotides agree with TRBD2. V trimming: 2 bases; J trimming: 5 bases; junction bases outside the gene matches: 3. The CDR3 extends over 14 amino acids. The germline V gene encodes CDR1 SGHDN and CDR2 FVKESK.

The V and J genes are TRBV6-6 and TRBJ1-4; D is unresolved. The germline V gene has CDR1 MNHNY and CDR2 SVGAGI (reference sequence). V was trimmed by 8 bases and J by 0 bases, leaving 10 bases between them. The CDR3 covers 14 residues. The CDR3 is CASGGGATNEKLFF. CDR3 DNA: TGTGCCAGCGGCGGTGGAGCAACTAATGAAAAACTGTTTTTT.

This chain connects TRBV5-1 to TRBJ2-7; 10 nucleotides align to TRBD2. Germline loops: CDR1 SGHRS, CDR2 YFSETQ. This CDR3 contains 16 residues. V was clipped by 3 bases and J by 3 bases; unmatched bases: 9. The CDR3 protein is CASSSQPRTSGYEQYF. The CDR3, as DNA: TGCGCCAGCAGCTCGCAACCGAGGACTAGCGGCTACGAGCAGTACTTC.

This clonotype was counted ten times or more. The genes are TRBV12-3 or TRBV12-4 and TRBJ2-3; D is unclear. This CDR3 is 14 amino acids long. Trimming shortened V by 3 bases and J by 0 bases, and 7 bases separated the two germline ends. CDR3 sequence: CASSFVVSTDTQYF. The CDR3 DNA reads TGTGCCAGCAGTTTTGTGGTTAGCACAGATACGCAGTATTTT.

This clonotype was picked up a small number of times. This chain uses TRBV5-8 with TRBJ1-2; tentative D call: TRBD1 (6 bases). CDR3 length: 15 amino acids. Looked up from germline, CDR1 is SGHTS and CDR2 is YDEGEE. Trimming pared 4 bases from V and 4 bases from J, leaving 17 bases between. The CDR3 DNA sequence: TGTGCCAGCAGCCCGGCCGGGACAACCGGCTATGGCTACACCTTC. This translates into CASSPAGTTGYGYTF.

At least ten counts were recorded for this clonotype. CDR3 nucleotide sequence: TGTGCCAGCCGCCCGGGACTAGCGGCTTATGAGGCCCAGTACTTC. Translating it yields CASRPGLAAYEAQYF. This chain uses TRBV3-1 with TRBJ2-5; 11 bases line up with TRBD2. CDR1 and CDR2 (germline): LGHDT, YNNKEL (reference sequence). V lost 8 bases to trimming and J lost 9 bases; unmatched junction nucleotides: 14. The length of the CDR3 is 15 residues.

The rearrangement joins TRBV15 to TRBJ2-6; D possibly uses TRBD1 or TRBD2 (5 bases each). V lost 1 base, J lost 0 bases, and 19 bases lay in between. Germline V lookup: CDR1 LNHNV, CDR2 YYDKDF (reference sequence). This CDR3 contains 20 residues. The DNA for the CDR3 is TGTGCCACCAGCAGAGCTCAAGGGACGGGCAGATTCTCTGGGGCCAACGTCCTGACTTTC. Translated, it gives CATSRAQGTGRFSGANVLTF.

Notes on this clonotype: A much larger clone differs by one base, so this may be a read error. The rearrangement joins TRBV20-1 to TRBJ1-1, with 7 bases fitting TRBD1. Germline V gives CDR1 DFQATT, CDR2 SNEGSKA (reference sequence). The CDR3 spans 13 residues. The CDR3 DNA reads TGCAGAGCTAGACAGGGTTTGTACACTGAAGCTTTCTTT. Protein product: CRARQGLYTEAFF.

V gene TRBV7-9 combines with J gene TRBJ2-7; D is tentatively TRBD1 or TRBD2 (5 bases each). The CDR3 has 15 amino acids. Germline CDR1 reads SEHNR; CDR2 reads FQNEAQ (reference sequence). V lost 1 base, J lost 4 bases, and 14 bases lay in between. CDR3 DNA: TGTGCCAGCAGCTTAGTTGTGGGACCTCAGTACGAGCAGTACGTC. Translation: CASSLVVGPQYEQYV.

With regard to this clonotype: Relative to the germline gene, one junction end is altered; a read error may explain this. This chain joins TRBV28 and TRBJ2-2; 11 bases are shared with TRBD2. Looked up from germline, CDR1 is MDHEN and CDR2 is SYDVKM. The CDR3 extends over 14 amino acids. The CDR3 loop is CASSLGLAVGGLFF. The CDR3 DNA is TGTGCCAGCAGTTTGGGACTAGCGGTCGGGGGGCTGTTTTTT. The variable domain in full, completed from reference TRBV28 and TRBJ2-2, reads DVKVTQSSRYLVKRTGEKVFLECVQDMDHENMFWYRQDPGLGLRLIYFSYDVKMKEKGDIPEGYSVSREKKERFSLILESASTNQTSMYLCASSLGLAVGGLFFGEGSRLTVL.

This clonotype was seen more than once but under ten times. The J gene is TRBJ1-5, the V gene TRBV19; possible D gene TRBD1, 5 bases. Germline assignment: CDR1 LNHDA and CDR2 SQIVND (reference sequence). V was cut by 2 bases and J by 4 bases, with 15 bases left in between. There are 16 residues in the CDR3. The CDR3 sequence is CASSIFEQGGNQPQHF. The CDR3 DNA is TGTGCCAGTAGTATATTCGAGCAGGGTGGGAATCAGCCCCAGCATTTT.

The rearrangement joins TRBV4-3 to TRBJ2-3, with 8 bases fitting TRBD2. The V segment lost 2 bases and the J segment 4 bases; nucleotides outside the gene matches: 11. Per the germline V gene, CDR1 is LGHNA and CDR2 is YSLEER. The CDR3 has 17 residues. Here the CDR3 reads CASSQTRGEESADTQYF. CDR3 in DNA: TGCGCCAGCAGCCAAACGCGGGGGGAAGAGTCAGCAGATACGCAGTATTTT.

The table lists this clonotype with many counts. V gene TRBV20-1 combines with J gene TRBJ2-3, with 14 bases identical to TRBD2. Germline trimming cut 6 bases from V and 3 bases from J; bases unmatched to any gene: 14. Germline-derived CDR1 and CDR2 are DFQATT and SNEGSKA (reference sequence). This CDR3 comprises 18 residues. The CDR3 bases are TGCAGTGCCCACGGACTAGCGGGGGGCGGTGGGGGTACAGATACGCAGTATTTT. Encoded protein: CSAHGLAGGGGGTDTQYF.

The sample holds a few counts of this clonotype. The chain combines TRBV3-1 with TRBJ2-3, with D uncertain. The CDR3 is 13 residues long. V dropped 1 base and J dropped 4 bases, with 6 bases sitting between them. The V gene's germline CDR1 is LGHDT and CDR2 YNNKEL (reference sequence). The CDR3 sequence: CASSQGMADTQYF. CDR3 bases: TGTGCCAGCAGCCAAGGAATGGCAGATACGCAGTATTTT.

In this sample, this clonotype turned up once. This chain uses TRBV19 with TRBJ2-1; TRBD2 matches at 12 bases. This CDR3 is 14 amino acids long. Per germline, CDR1 LNHDA and CDR2 SQIVND (reference sequence). V shed 5 bases and J 9 bases; nucleotides not matched to a gene: 5. This CDR3 is CASSGLAGSVEQFF. The CDR3, as DNA: TGTGCCAGTAGTGGACTAGCGGGAAGCGTTGAGCAGTTCTTC.

Ten or more counts support this clonotype. CDR3 nucleotides: TGTGCCAGCAGTTTTCGGCCGGACAGATCCTACGAGCAGTACTTC. Translating it yields CASSFRPDRSYEQYF. This chain connects TRBV27 to TRBJ2-7; possibly TRBD1 for D (6 bases). This CDR3 has 15 amino acids. CDR1 is MNHEY, CDR2 SMNVEV, per germline (reference sequence). Trimming removed 3 bases from V and 1 base from J, with 13 bases in between.

This clonotype was counted only a few times. This sequence joins TRBV24-1 and TRBJ2-1, with 8 nucleotides matching TRBD1. Germline V gene sequence: CDR1 KGHDR, CDR2 SFDVKD. The CDR3 runs 14 residues. V dropped 1 base and J dropped 8; count of bases not matched to a gene: 3. The DNA of the CDR3 is TGTGCCACCAGTGATTTTGACAGGGGCGATGAGCAGTTCTTC. This encodes CATSDFDRGDEQFF.

With regard to this clonotype: This may come from a read error, since a much larger clone is one base off. The rearrangement uses TRBV4-3 and TRBJ2-1; TRBD1 agrees at 9 bases. The germline V gene encodes CDR1 LGHNA and CDR2 YSLEER. With 0 bases clipped from V and 2 bases from J, the junction kept 2 bases outside the gene matches. The CDR3 is 16 residues long. The CDR3 bases are TGCGCCAGCAGCCAAGATGGGACAGGGCCCTACAATGAGCAGTTCTTC. This gives the protein CASSQDGTGPYNEQFF.

This clonotype was counted at least ten times. The chain couples TRBV4-3 to TRBJ1-5; 7 nucleotides match TRBD1. Germline-derived CDR1 and CDR2 are LGHNA and YSLEER. The CDR3 has 16 amino acids. V was clipped by 0 bases and J by 5 bases; unmatched bases: 7. CDR3 nucleotides: TGCGCCAGCAGCCAAGACTACAGGGGAATATATCAGCCCCAGCATTTT. Amino acid sequence: CASSQDYRGIYQPQHF.

This chain uses TRBV2 with TRBJ2-2; D unclear. Germline CDR1 SNHLY, CDR2 FYNNEI. The CDR3 is made up of 15 amino acids. The V and J ends lost 0 bases and 0 bases respectively, with 5 bases between them. The CDR3 sequence: CASSEAGTNTGELFF. CDR3 DNA sequence: TGTGCCAGCAGTGAAGCTGGAACGAACACCGGGGAGCTGTTTTTT. Looking up the rest from reference TRBV2 and TRBJ2-2 gives the full variable domain: EPEVTQTPSHQVTQMGQEVILRCVPISNHLYFYWYRQILGQKVEFLVSFYNNEISEKSEIFDDQFSVERPDGSNFTLKIRSTKLEDSAMYFCASSEAGTNTGELFFGEGSRLTVL.

Worth noting for this clonotype: The DNA is left out, because the CDR3 cannot be placed on it with certainty; the CDR3 is given as TCRdb lists it. The chain joins TRBV5-1 to TRBJ2-7; the table names TRBD1, a call not compared with the DNA. CDR1 and CDR2 from the germline V gene are SGHRS and YFSETQ. Ends included, the CDR3 has 17 residues. CDR3 residues: CASSLSPGTGYRCEQYF.

The sample holds a few counts of this clonotype. The V and J genes are TRBV6-1 and TRBJ1-5; D gene ambiguous. In germline, CDR1 is MNHNS, CDR2 SASEGT. Trimming removed 6 bases from V and 0 bases from J, with 12 bases in between. The length of the CDR3 is 15 residues. CDR3 nucleotide sequence: TGTGCCAGCAGCACCACAGATATTAGCAATCAGCCCCAGCATTTT. Translation gives CASSTTDISNQPQHF.

The CDR3 spells CASSSGQGARTDTQYF. In nucleotides, the CDR3 is TGCGCCAGCAGCTCGGGACAGGGGGCGAGGACAGATACGCAGTATTTT. The chain couples TRBV5-1 to TRBJ2-3; 12 bases are a match to TRBD1. The CDR3 has 16 amino acids. The V and J ends lost 3 bases and 3 bases, in that order; junction bases with no gene match: 5. CDR1 and CDR2 (germline): SGHRS, YFSETQ.

On this clonotype: Given a much more abundant clone one base away, this may be a read error. The CDR3, as DNA: TGTGCCAACAGTGACGTGGGACAGGGATACGAGCAGTACTTC. As protein: CANSDVGQGYEQYF. The rearrangement joins TRBV6-1 to TRBJ2-7, with TRBD1 matching over 9 bases. The length of the CDR3 is 14 residues. Germline V lookup: CDR1 MNHNS, CDR2 SASEGT.

CDR3 nucleotides: TGTGCCAGCAGTAAGGTCCCGAATGGCAATCAGCCCCAGCATTTT. Encoded protein: CASSKVPNGNQPQHF. The chain links TRBV6-2 or TRBV6-3 to TRBJ1-5, with D unresolved. Trimming cost V 5 bases and J 2 bases, with 13 bases left between them. Germline CDR1 is MNHEY and CDR2 is SVGEGT. The CDR3 totals 15 residues.

This clonotype occurred a few times. This CDR3 reads CSAKRQASSYEQYF. The CDR3 DNA reads as TGCAGTGCCAAAAGACAGGCGAGCTCCTACGAGCAGTACTTC. This rearrangement joins TRBV20-1 to TRBJ2-7; perhaps TRBD1 as D (6 bases). This CDR3 is built from 14 residues. Germline lookup yields CDR1 DFQATT and CDR2 SNEGSKA (reference sequence). V lost 6 bases, J lost 0 bases, and 15 bases lay in between.

This clonotype was seen repeatedly, ten times or more. The CDR3 here is CASSSGGSGANVLTF. The CDR3, as DNA: TGCGCCAGCAGCTCAGGGGGCTCTGGGGCCAACGTCCTGACTTTC. The chain has TRBV5-1 and TRBJ2-6; 7 bases are a match to TRBD1. The CDR3 totals 15 residues. CDR1 is SGHRS and CDR2 is YFSETQ in the germline V gene. The ends lost 3 bases at V and 0 bases at J; junction bases unmatched: 0.

The chain joins TRBV9 to TRBJ2-7, with D perhaps given as TRBD1 or TRBD2 (6 bases each). The CDR3 consists of 15 residues. Trimming left V 4 bases short and J 6 bases short, with 20 bases between. From germline, CDR1 is SGDLS and CDR2 YYNGEE. The CDR3 DNA reads TGTGCCAGCAGCCCAGAGGGGGACTCAGCGCCCGAGCAGTACTTC. It codes for CASSPEGDSAPEQYF.

As concerns this clonotype: This clone may be a read error of a much larger clone one base away. The rearrangement links TRBV2 to TRBJ1-2; D is ambiguous. V shed 4 bases and J shed 9 bases, with 18 bases lying between them. Germline CDR1 and CDR2: SNHLY and FYNNEI. The CDR3 extends over 14 amino acids. The DNA for the CDR3 is TGTGCCAGCAGTGCCCCTCCGACGGTACATAGCTACACCTTC. Translation: CASSAPPTVHSYTF.

In this sample, this clonotype turned up many times. V gene TRBV7-9 combines with J gene TRBJ2-3, with D uncertain. V lost 7 bases and J lost 2, with 16 bases in between. This CDR3 contains 15 residues. The germline V gene has CDR1 SEHNR and CDR2 FQNEAQ (reference sequence). In DNA, the CDR3 is TGTGCCAGCATCCACGTCCAGGAATACACAGATACGCAGTATTTT. Translation gives CASIHVQEYTDTQYF. The full variable domain, its missing parts supplied by reference TRBV7-9 and TRBJ2-3, is DTGVSQNPRHKITKRGQNVTFRCDPISEHNRLYWYRQTLGQGPEFLTYFQNEAQLEKSRLLSDRFSAERPKGSFSTLEIQRTEQGDSAMYLCASIHVQEYTDTQYFGPGTRLTVL.

The rearrangement uses TRBV20-1 and TRBJ2-2; D is uncertain. This CDR3 comprises 13 residues. Germline lookup yields CDR1 DFQATT and CDR2 SNEGSKA (reference sequence). Trimming left V 1 base short and J 2 bases short, with 5 bases between. The CDR3 loop is CSARGYNTGELFF. For the CDR3, the DNA is TGCAGTGCTAGAGGCTATAACACCGGGGAGCTGTTTTTT.

In its sample, this clonotype was seen a few times. This CDR3 reads CASSFTGGEEPQHF. In nucleotides, the CDR3 is TGTGCCAGCAGTTTCACAGGGGGCGAGGAGCCCCAGCATTTT. V and J are TRBV6-2 or TRBV6-3 and TRBJ1-5; 9 nucleotides align to TRBD1. In germline, CDR1 is MNHEY, CDR2 SVGEGT. V trimming: 4 bases; J trimming: 8 bases; junction bases outside the gene matches: 6. The CDR3 is made up of 14 amino acids.